Listed here are 25 T cell receptor beta chains from one sample, sequenced in a study of T cells expressing NK-cell markers. TCRdb re-called the 5' RACE reads and catalogs CDR3 proteins one per entry, DNA excluded. Reported are roughly 350,000 distinct CDR3 sequences; the ten largest clones contain 4% to 6.5%. The source material was blood T cells: a sorted CD56 or NKG2C T cell subset, CD4+ or CD8+ T cells, or bulk PBMC T cells (not recorded which). These receptors all come from a man aged 18-69 years in good health.

V usage is TRBV10-3 and J usage is TRBJ2-7; TCRdb lists TRBD2, though no DNA is available to test this call. The CDR3 has 13 amino acids. The V gene's germline CDR1 is ENHRY and CDR2 SYGVKD. CDR3 in amino acids: CANRYGSEHEQYF.

This chain joins TRBV20-1 and TRBJ2-5. CDR3 length: 13 residues. Germline CDR1 and CDR2: DFQATT and SNEGSKA (reference sequence). The CDR3 region is CSAKLASGETQYF.

This chain joins TRBV3-1 and TRBJ1-4; TCRdb lists TRBD1, though no DNA is available to test this call. The CDR3 is made up of 16 amino acids. Germline CDR1 LGHDT, CDR2 YNNKEL (reference sequence). The CDR3 reads CASSQVGSGGRKKLFF.

The gene calls are TRBV5-4 and TRBJ2-3; as DNA is missing, the TRBD1 call by TCRdb cannot be tested. Germline CDR1 is SGHNT and CDR2 is YYREEE (reference sequence). This CDR3 is 14 amino acids long. The CDR3 sequence: CASRITGSTDTQYF.

The chain carries TRBV11-1 and TRBJ2-1; the TRBD1 assignment by TCRdb is unverifiable without DNA. Per the germline V gene, CDR1 is SGHAT and CDR2 is FQDESV (reference sequence). The CDR3 extends over 18 amino acids. The CDR3 loop reads CASSPAPWDRASPDEQFF.

The chain links TRBV7-6 to TRBJ2-7. Germline CDR1 SGHVS, CDR2 FNYEAQ. The CDR3 extends over 14 amino acids. The chain's CDR3 is CASSPTGSSYEQYF.

This sequence joins TRBV5-1 and TRBJ2-3. The CDR3 spans 13 residues. Germline V CDR1 and CDR2: SGHRS, YFSETQ. The CDR3 spells CASSPLGRDTQYF. The variable domain in full, completed from reference TRBV5-1 and TRBJ2-3, reads KAGVTQTPRYLIKTRGQQVTLSCSPISGHRSVSWYQQTPGQGLQFLFEYFSETQRNKGNFPGRFSGRQFSNSRSEMNVSTLELGDSALYLCASSPLGRDTQYFGPGTRLTVL.

This chain links TRBV21-1 with TRBJ1-5. TRBV21-1 is a pseudogene locus. This CDR3 contains 14 residues. The CDR3 reads CANGSFLFGQPQHF.

The chain uses TRBV19 and TRBJ1-3; TCRdb's assignment of TRBD1 cannot be checked, as there is no DNA. The CDR3 spans 15 residues. CDR1 is LNHDA, CDR2 SQIVND, per germline (reference sequence). This CDR3 is CASSLRQGVSNTIYF.

The chain recombines TRBV7-8 with TRBJ2-1; lacking DNA, the TRBD2 call made by TCRdb goes unchecked. From germline, CDR1 is SGHVS and CDR2 FQNEAQ. CDR3 length equals 15 residues. CDR3: CASSRSGGTSSEQFF. Combining the CDR3 with reference TRBV7-8 and TRBJ2-1 gives the whole variable domain GAGVSQSPRYKVAKRGQDVALRCDPISGHVSLFWYQQALGQGPEFLTYFQNEAQLDKSGLPSDRFFAERPEGSVSTLKIQRTQQEDSAVYLCASSRSGGTSSEQFFGPGTRLTVL.

This chain links TRBV5-5 with TRBJ1-6; TCRdb's D gene call, TRBD1, goes unchecked for lack of DNA. This CDR3 is 16 amino acids long. In germline, CDR1 is SGHKS, CDR2 YYEKEE (reference sequence). The CDR3 loop is CASARGGNSYNSPLHF. The variable domain in full, with the rest retrieved from reference TRBV5-5 and TRBJ1-6, is DAGVTQSPTHLIKTRGQQVTLRCSPISGHKSVSWYQQVLGQGPQFIFQYYEKEERGRGNFPDRFSARQFPNYSSELNVNALLLGDSALYLCASARGGNSYNSPLHFGNGTRLTVT.

V and J are TRBV11-1 and TRBJ1-2. CDR1 SGHAT and CDR2 FQDESV come from the germline V gene (reference sequence). The CDR3 runs 14 residues. The CDR3 loop is CASSRESAFYGYTF. Full variable domain (remainder filled in from reference TRBV11-1 and TRBJ1-2): EAEVAQSPRYKITEKSQAVAFWCDPISGHATLYWYRQILGQGPELLVQFQDESVVDDSQLPKDRFSAERLKGVDSTLKIQPAELGDSAMYLCASSRESAFYGYTFGSGTRLTVV.

The rearrangement links TRBV12-3 or TRBV12-4 to TRBJ2-1; absent DNA, TCRdb's TRBD1 call cannot be checked. This CDR3 is built from 15 residues. CDR3 residues: CASSPRTGFRDEQFF.

This chain uses TRBV7-2 with TRBJ2-6. Germline CDR1 is SGHTA and CDR2 is FQGNSA. The CDR3 covers 15 residues. CDR3 in amino acids: CASSLGSAGANVLTF.

CDR3 residues: CASRGTGVSAQYF. V usage is TRBV2 and J usage is TRBJ2-3; the TCRdb D gene call, TRBD1, has no DNA to confirm it. The CDR3 extends over 13 amino acids. The germline CDR1 and CDR2 sequences are SNHLY and FYNNEI. The full variable domain, in which reference TRBV2 and TRBJ2-3 provide the parts outside the CDR3, is EPEVTQTPSHQVTQMGQEVILRCVPISNHLYFYWYRQILGQKVEFLVSFYNNEISEKSEIFDDQFSVERPDGSNFTLKIRSTKLEDSAMYFCASRGTGVSAQYFGPGTRLTVL.

This chain's CDR3 is CASSIRSTPNYGYTF. This chain links TRBV19 with TRBJ1-2. The CDR3 is 15 amino acids. CDR1 LNHDA and CDR2 SQIVND come from the germline V gene (reference sequence). Based on the CDR3 plus reference TRBV19 and TRBJ1-2, the full variable domain is DGGITQSPKYLFRKEGQNVTLSCEQNLNHDAMYWYRQDPGQGLRLIYYSQIVNDFQKGDIAEGYSVSREKKESFPLTVTSAQKNPTAFYLCASSIRSTPNYGYTFGSGTRLTVV.

V gene TRBV7-2 combines with J gene TRBJ2-7; there is no DNA to check the TCRdb D call of TRBD1. Germline CDR1 reads SGHTA; CDR2 reads FQGNSA. This CDR3 is built from 13 residues. The CDR3 sequence: CASSAVYRDEQYF.

The chain recombines TRBV20-1 with TRBJ1-4. Germline V gene lookup returns CDR1 DFQATT and CDR2 SNEGSKA (reference sequence). This CDR3 has 13 residues. CDR3 sequence reads: CSAIPAKREKLFF.

This chain joins TRBV6-1 and TRBJ2-5; TCRdb's D call of TRBD1 is untestable without DNA. CDR3 length equals 14 residues. Germline CDR1 reads MNHNS; CDR2 reads SASEGT. CDR3 region: CASTQPGPQETQYF.

V gene TRBV6-1 combines with J gene TRBJ2-1; the D call from TCRdb, TRBD1, cannot be confirmed without DNA. The CDR3 extends over 18 amino acids. CDR1 MNHNS and CDR2 SASEGT come from the germline V gene. CDR3: CASSERGVATRPAGEQFF.

The chain uses TRBV6-1 and TRBJ1-2; TCRdb names TRBD1, which stays unverified in the absence of DNA. Germline loops: CDR1 MNHNS, CDR2 SASEGT. This CDR3 is 14 amino acids long. This chain's CDR3 is CASRFMGQGDGYTF.

This chain connects TRBV2 to TRBJ1-4. In germline, CDR1 is SNHLY, CDR2 FYNNEI. The CDR3 spans 13 residues. CDR3 in amino acids: CASGRGEHEKLFF.

The rearrangement joins TRBV9 to TRBJ2-1; TCRdb's D call, TRBD1, is unchecked because there is no DNA. This CDR3 comprises 15 residues. In germline, CDR1 is SGDLS, CDR2 YYNGEE. The CDR3 here is CASSVDRGGVGEQFF.

CDR3 sequence reads: CASSSLGQAPQHF. The rearrangement links TRBV28 to TRBJ1-5; with no DNA, the TCRdb D assignment of TRBD1 cannot be verified. Germline loops: CDR1 MDHEN, CDR2 SYDVKM. The CDR3 consists of 13 residues.

The rearrangement links TRBV12-3 or TRBV12-4 to TRBJ1-4. The CDR3 is 15 amino acids. The CDR3 sequence: CASSWSPGRSEKLFF.